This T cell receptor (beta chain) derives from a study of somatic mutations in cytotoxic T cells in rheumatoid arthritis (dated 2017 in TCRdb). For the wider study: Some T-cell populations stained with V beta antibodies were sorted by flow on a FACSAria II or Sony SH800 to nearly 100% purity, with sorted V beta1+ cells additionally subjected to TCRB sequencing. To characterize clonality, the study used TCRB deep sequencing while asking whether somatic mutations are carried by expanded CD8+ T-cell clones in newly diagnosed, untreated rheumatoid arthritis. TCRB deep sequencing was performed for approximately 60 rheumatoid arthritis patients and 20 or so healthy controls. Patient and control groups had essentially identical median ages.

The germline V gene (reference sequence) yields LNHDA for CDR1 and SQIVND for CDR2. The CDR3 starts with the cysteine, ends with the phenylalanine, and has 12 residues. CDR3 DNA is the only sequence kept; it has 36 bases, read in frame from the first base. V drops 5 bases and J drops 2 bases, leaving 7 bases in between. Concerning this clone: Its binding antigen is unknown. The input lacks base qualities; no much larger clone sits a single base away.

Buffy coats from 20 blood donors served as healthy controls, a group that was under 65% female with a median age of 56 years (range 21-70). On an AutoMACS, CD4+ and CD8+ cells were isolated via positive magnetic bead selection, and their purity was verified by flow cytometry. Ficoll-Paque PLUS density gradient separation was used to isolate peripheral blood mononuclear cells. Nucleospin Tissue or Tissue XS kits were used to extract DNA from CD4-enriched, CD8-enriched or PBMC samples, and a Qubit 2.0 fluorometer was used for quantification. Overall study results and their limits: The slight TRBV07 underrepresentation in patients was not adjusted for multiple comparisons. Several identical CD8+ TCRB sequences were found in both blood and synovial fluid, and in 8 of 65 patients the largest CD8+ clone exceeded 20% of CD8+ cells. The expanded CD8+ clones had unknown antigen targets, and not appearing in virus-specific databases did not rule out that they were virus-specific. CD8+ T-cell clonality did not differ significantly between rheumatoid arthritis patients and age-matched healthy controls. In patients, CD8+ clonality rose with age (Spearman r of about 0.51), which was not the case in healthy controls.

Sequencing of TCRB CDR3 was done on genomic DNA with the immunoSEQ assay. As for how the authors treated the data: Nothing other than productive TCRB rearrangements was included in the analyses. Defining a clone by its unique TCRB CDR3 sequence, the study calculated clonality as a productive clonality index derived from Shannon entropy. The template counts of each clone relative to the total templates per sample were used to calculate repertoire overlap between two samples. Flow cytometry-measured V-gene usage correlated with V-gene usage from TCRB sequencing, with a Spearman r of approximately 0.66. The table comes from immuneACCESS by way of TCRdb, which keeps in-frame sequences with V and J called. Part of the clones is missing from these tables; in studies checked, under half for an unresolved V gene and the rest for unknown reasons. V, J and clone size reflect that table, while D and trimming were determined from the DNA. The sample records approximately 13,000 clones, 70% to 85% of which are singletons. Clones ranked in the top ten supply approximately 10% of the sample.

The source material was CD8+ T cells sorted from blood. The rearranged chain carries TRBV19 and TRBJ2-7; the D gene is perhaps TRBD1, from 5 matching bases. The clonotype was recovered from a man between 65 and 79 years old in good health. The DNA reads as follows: TGTGCCAGTAGTCAGGGAACCTACGAGCAGTACTTC. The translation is CASSQGTYEQYF. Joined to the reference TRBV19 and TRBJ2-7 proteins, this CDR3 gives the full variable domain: DGGITQSPKYLFRKEGQNVTLSCEQNLNHDAMYWYRQDPGQGLRLIYYSQIVNDFQKGDIAEGYSVSREKKESFPLTVTSAQKNPTAFYLCASSQGTYEQYFGPGTRLTVT.